This TCR beta chain was documented in a study of shared clonotypes between healthy human individuals. Study outcomes and limitations: Non-shared clonotypes were found to have lower generation probabilities than the clonotypes that were shared by all four of the sorted-subset donors.

TCRdb's table, derived via immunoSEQ multiplex PCR, lists solely in-frame clones and lacks some. The repertoire holds some 580,000 clones, with about 98% as singletons. About this clone itself: Its antigen is not identified.

Germline CDR1 reads GTSNPN; CDR2 reads SVGIG (reference sequence). Between the trimmed V and J ends, which lost 2 bases and 4 bases, there was a span of 14 bases. The CDR3 spans 14 residues. Terminally differentiated effector memory CD45RA+ cells were excluded from the naive CD8 cells, which were CD45RO-negative and positively selected for CCR7. The sequenced material came from naive CD8+ T cells sorted from blood. The rearrangement uses TRBV30 and TRBJ1-2; D not resolved. The sequence came from a man younger than 45 in good health. The CDR3: CAWSIQTRSYGYTF. CDR3 sequence (DNA): TGTGCCTGGAGTATACAGACCAGGAGCTATGGCTACACCTTC.